This TCR beta chain comes out of a study of T cells in Graves' hyperthyroidism and ophthalmopathy. Amplification targeted TCR beta CDR3 regions from RNA transcripts. RT-PCR in the first round (using the HTBI primer set) targeted the TCR CDR3. TCRdb re-called the multiplex PCR reads with MiXCR, one entry per CDR3 protein. The profile shows over 650,000 distinct CDR3 sequences, 15% to 20% of them singletons. Details on this clonotype: Its matching antigen is unknown.

Study-level points and caveats: Most clonotypes that expanded in the thyroid above 0.001 also showed up in blood.

Hyperthyroidism of Graves' type that showed no ophthalmopathy progression within 18 months was stable. Newly diagnosed patients aged 18 to 65 had hyperthyroidism of under 2 months' duration. The ends lost 4 bases at V and 5 bases at J; junction bases unmatched: 6. CDR1 LGHNA and CDR2 YNFKEQ come from the germline V gene. This CDR3 is 14 amino acids long. The specimen sequenced was blood. This receptor was obtained from a man aged 18 to 29 with Graves' hyperthyroidism. This sequence joins TRBV4-2 and TRBJ2-5, with TRBD1 matching 8 bases. CDR3 loop: CASSRDRLGETQYF. CDR3 DNA sequence: TGTGCCAGCAGCCGGGACAGGCTTGGGGAGACCCAGTACTTC.